The 29 T cell receptor beta chains given below trace back to one sample, sequenced in a study of cytomegalovirus exposure and HLA in healthy donors. PCR employed 60 Vbeta and 13 Jbeta primers. Some clones are missing from TCRdb's copy, which holds only in-frame ones; the method was immunoSEQ multiplex PCR. The sample includes some 75,000 clones. The sample comprised PBMCs. Receptor source: a boy aged 10-17 years in good health and CMV-seronegative.

The chain employs TRBV5-4 and TRBJ2-7; perhaps TRBD1 as D (6 bases). This CDR3 contains 14 residues. V was cut by 0 bases and J by 3 bases, with 10 bases left in between. CDR1 and CDR2 from the germline V gene are SGHNT and YYREEE (reference sequence). CDR3 nucleotides: TGTGCCAGCAGCTTGGCACAGGGAATCTACGAGCAGTACTTC. The encoded protein is CASSLAQGIYEQYF.

V is TRBV25-1 and J is TRBJ1-1, with D maybe TRBD1 (6 bases). CDR3 size: 15 residues. Germline-derived CDR1 and CDR2 are MGHDK and SYGVNS. V was pared by 7 bases and J by 0 bases, with 15 bases between. For the CDR3, the DNA is TGTGCCAGCACTACTCCAACAGGGATGAACACTGAAGCTTTCTTT. It specifies CASTTPTGMNTEAFF. Supplemented by reference TRBV25-1 and TRBJ1-1, the full variable domain reads EADIYQTPRYLVIGTGKKITLECSQTMGHDKMYWYQQDPGMELHLIHYSYGVNSTEKGDLSSESTVSRIRTEHFPLTLESARPSHTSQYLCASTTPTGMNTEAFFGQGTRLTVV.

The V call is TRBV19, the J call TRBJ2-1; the match to TRBD1 covers 10 bases. The V and J ends lost 5 bases and 8 bases, in that order; junction bases with no gene match: 15. The CDR3 extends over 17 amino acids. CDR1 and CDR2 from the germline V gene are LNHDA and SQIVND (reference sequence). CDR3 sequence reads: CASSSTPGTGVSDEQFF. The CDR3 DNA sequence: TGTGCCAGTAGTTCTACTCCCGGGACAGGGGTATCGGATGAGCAGTTCTTC.

The chain has TRBV5-6 and TRBJ1-2; no definite D call. CDR1 and CDR2 from the germline V gene are SGHDT and YYEEEE. The CDR3 length is 12 residues. Trimming shortened V by 1 base and J by 6 bases, and 7 bases separated the two germline ends. CDR3: CASSLNADGYTF. The CDR3 region has the DNA TGTGCCAGCAGCTTGAACGCGGATGGCTACACCTTC.

The rearrangement uses TRBV11-1 and TRBJ1-3; no clear D gene. The CDR3 loop spans 15 amino acids. Trimming shortened V by 2 bases and J by 0 bases, and 8 bases separated the two germline ends. Looked up from germline, CDR1 is SGHAT and CDR2 is FQDESV (reference sequence). The CDR3 DNA is TGTGCCAGCAGCTTAACGTCGAGCTCTGGAAACACCATATATTTT. Translation: CASSLTSSSGNTIYF.

The chain links TRBV6-1 to TRBJ1-1, with TRBD1 as a possible D gene (5 bases). Germline V CDR1 and CDR2: MNHNS, SASEGT. The CDR3 is 15 amino acids. Trimming removed 7 bases from V and 1 base from J, with 16 bases in between. The DNA of the CDR3 is TGTGCCAGCACCCCAGGCGGGGGTGGGAACACTGAAGCTTTCTTT. It yields the protein CASTPGGGGNTEAFF.

The genes are TRBV18 and TRBJ2-3; 7 bases are a match to TRBD2. V shed 2 bases and J 1 base; nucleotides not matched to a gene: 3. This CDR3 region has 15 residues. The germline CDR1 and CDR2 sequences are KGHSH and LQKENI. CDR3 region: CASSPSSGGTDTQYF. In DNA, the CDR3 is TGTGCCAGCTCACCAAGCAGCGGGGGCACAGATACGCAGTATTTT.

The gene calls are TRBV9 and TRBJ2-3, with 8 bases aligning to TRBD2. This CDR3 is built from 16 residues. Germline V gene lookup returns CDR1 SGDLS and CDR2 YYNGEE. V shed 3 bases, J shed 0 bases, and the junction held 6 bases outside the gene matches. Here the CDR3 reads CASSGKRENSTDTQYF. Written as DNA, the CDR3 is TGTGCCAGCAGCGGAAAGCGGGAGAATAGCACAGATACGCAGTATTTT.

V and J are TRBV15 and TRBJ2-5; D perhaps matches TRBD1 (6 bases). The CDR3 is made up of 15 amino acids. With 0 bases removed from V and 5 bases from J, the gap between germline ends came to 13 bases. The germline V gene encodes CDR1 LNHNV and CDR2 YYDKDF (reference sequence). The CDR3: CATSRDPTGHETQYF. The CDR3 nucleotides are TGTGCCACCAGCAGAGATCCCACAGGGCACGAGACCCAGTACTTC. Filled out from reference TRBV15 and TRBJ2-5, the complete variable domain reads DAMVIQNPRYQVTQFGKPVTLSCSQTLNHNVMYWYQQKSSQAPKLLFHYYDKDFNNEADTPDNFQSRRPNTSFCFLDIRSPGLGDTAMYLCATSRDPTGHETQYFGPGTRLLVL.

The chain recombines TRBV7-2 with TRBJ2-7; the D gene is possibly TRBD1 (8 bases). CDR1 SGHTA and CDR2 FQGNSA come from the germline V gene. V gave up 6 bases and J gave up 2 bases, with 11 bases separating them. The CDR3 is 13 amino acids. This chain's CDR3 is CASRQGGPYEQYF. The CDR3 DNA reads TGTGCCAGCAGACAGGGGGGGCCCTACGAGCAGTACTTC.

The chain employs TRBV4-2 and TRBJ1-4; 8 bases match TRBD1. V trimming: 6 bases; J trimming: 8 bases; junction bases outside the gene matches: 11. This CDR3 spans 15 amino acids. CDR1 is LGHNA and CDR2 is YNFKEQ in the germline V gene. CDR3 sequence (DNA): TGTGCCAGCAGTCTTGCACAGGGGGTTCGCGAAAAACTGTTTTTT. It encodes CASSLAQGVREKLFF.

This chain connects TRBV7-2 to TRBJ1-1; the D gene is possibly TRBD1 (6 bases). Germline V gives CDR1 SGHTA, CDR2 FQGNSA. Trimming took 6 bases from V and 3 from J, leaving 17 bases between them. CDR3 length equals 15 residues. CDR3 sequence reads: CASSPTRGADTEAFF. The CDR3 nucleotides read TGTGCCAGCAGTCCTACCCGGGGGGCCGACACTGAAGCTTTCTTT.

The chain links TRBV19 to TRBJ2-2; 7 bases line up with TRBD2. The V and J ends lost 3 bases and 6 bases, in that order; junction bases with no gene match: 10. The CDR3 is made up of 16 amino acids. Germline-derived CDR1 and CDR2 are LNHDA and SQIVND (reference sequence). CDR3 nucleotides: TGTGCCAGTAGTATGACTAGCCCTCTCACTTCCGGGGAGCTGTTTTTT. It codes for CASSMTSPLTSGELFF.

This chain joins TRBV5-1 and TRBJ1-3; 11 bases align to TRBD1. V shed 4 bases and J 2 bases; nucleotides not matched to a gene: 5. The CDR3 runs 16 residues. Germline V CDR1 and CDR2: SGHRS, YFSETQ. CDR3: CASSGTGGSAGNTIYF. The CDR3 DNA follows: TGCGCCAGCAGCGGGACAGGGGGGTCGGCTGGAAACACCATATATTTT.

V and J are TRBV30 and TRBJ1-5; no reliable D call. The V and J ends lost 1 base and 6 bases respectively, with 13 bases between them. Per germline, CDR1 GTSNPN and CDR2 SVGIG (reference sequence). The CDR3 covers 14 residues. This chain's CDR3 is CAWSAAAGGQPQHF. In nucleotides, the CDR3 is TGTGCCTGGAGTGCGGCCGCTGGAGGTCAGCCCCAGCATTTT.

CDR3 protein: CASSVGTGANQPQHF. The CDR3 nucleotides read TGTGCCAGCAGCGTCGGGACAGGGGCCAATCAGCCCCAGCATTTT. This chain connects TRBV9 to TRBJ1-5; TRBD1 matches 10 bases. Looked up from germline, CDR1 is SGDLS and CDR2 is YYNGEE. The CDR3 loop spans 15 amino acids. Losses at the gene ends were 2 bases for V and 3 bases for J; bases not matched to a gene: 2.

The CDR3 region is CSVSSRDRDYEQYF. DNA for the CDR3: TGCAGCGTTAGTAGCCGGGACAGAGACTACGAGCAGTACTTC. V gene TRBV29-1 combines with J gene TRBJ2-7, with 7 bases lining up with TRBD1. J lost 3 bases, V lost 5 bases, and 10 bases had no gene match. CDR1 is SQVTM and CDR2 is ANQGSEA in the germline V gene. This CDR3 contains 14 residues.

The rearrangement uses TRBV29-1 and TRBJ2-1, with 7 bases lining up with TRBD2. Germline V gene data show CDR1 as SQVTM and CDR2 as ANQGSEA. The CDR3 covers 13 residues. Trimming at V came to 5 bases and at J to 4 bases, leaving 5 bases not matched to a gene. As DNA, the CDR3 is TGCAGCGTTAGCGGGGCCACGTACAATGAGCAGTTCTTC. This sequence encodes CSVSGATYNEQFF.

The chain employs TRBV5-5 and TRBJ2-2; no definite D call. V shed 4 bases and J shed 0 bases, with 10 bases lying between them. The CDR3 covers 15 residues. Germline V CDR1 and CDR2: SGHKS, YYEKEE (reference sequence). CDR3 residues: CASSLPPSNTGELFF. The CDR3 DNA reads TGTGCCAGCAGCCTTCCCCCGTCGAACACCGGGGAGCTGTTTTTT.

The rearrangement joins TRBV7-6 to TRBJ1-1; D is perhaps TRBD1 (5 bases). Germline V gene data show CDR1 as SGHVS and CDR2 as FNYEAQ. Trimming stripped 3 bases from V and 5 bases from J, with 10 bases between. The CDR3 has 13 amino acids. The CDR3 coding sequence is TGTGCCAGCAGCTTCAGGGAAGCAACTGAAGCTTTCTTT. Its translation: CASSFREATEAFF.

This rearrangement joins TRBV11-3 to TRBJ1-1; D possibly corresponds to TRBD1 (5 bases). The germline CDR1 and CDR2 sequences are SGHNT and YENEEA. V lost 4 bases to trimming and J lost 4 bases, with 10 bases between them. This CDR3 has 13 residues. CDR3: CASSSLRGTEAFF. CDR3 nucleotide sequence: TGTGCCAGCAGCTCCCTTAGGGGCACTGAAGCTTTCTTT.

V and J are TRBV27 and TRBJ2-7; D perhaps matches TRBD1 (6 bases). The germline V and J ends were trimmed by 3 bases and 4 bases, with 13 bases remaining between them. There are 14 residues in the CDR3. Germline lookup yields CDR1 MNHEY and CDR2 SMNVEV (reference sequence). The CDR3 nucleotides are TGTGCCAGCAGTTTTGCAGGGGCAGGTTACGAGCAGTACTTC. It yields the protein CASSFAGAGYEQYF.

With respect to this clone: The sample holds other DNA sequences that translate to the same CDR3. The rearrangement uses TRBV25-1 and TRBJ1-6; a weak D match, TRBD1 (5 bases). V shed 6 bases and J shed 7 bases, with 13 bases lying between them. This CDR3 comprises 14 residues. The germline gives CDR1 MGHDK, CDR2 SYGVNS. In DNA, the CDR3 is TGTGCCAGCAGAGGGGTAGGGCTGAATTCACCCCTCCACTTT. Translated, it gives CASRGVGLNSPLHF. Full variable domain (remainder filled in from reference TRBV25-1 and TRBJ1-6): EADIYQTPRYLVIGTGKKITLECSQTMGHDKMYWYQQDPGMELHLIHYSYGVNSTEKGDLSSESTVSRIRTEHFPLTLESARPSHTSQYLCASRGVGLNSPLHFGNGTRLTVT.

The rearrangement uses TRBV10-3 and TRBJ2-7; weak D call: TRBD1 (5 bases). Per the germline V gene, CDR1 is ENHRY and CDR2 is SYGVKD. Trimming stripped 5 bases from V and 1 base from J, with 6 bases between. CDR3 size: 12 residues. CDR3 residues: CAISTGSYEQYF. In DNA, the CDR3 is TGTGCCATCAGTACAGGTTCCTACGAGCAGTACTTC.

J is TRBJ2-7 and V is TRBV27, with unresolved D. This CDR3 is built from 13 residues. Germline assignment: CDR1 MNHEY and CDR2 SMNVEV (reference sequence). V was clipped by 2 bases and J by 7 bases, with 12 bases between them. CDR3: CASSLQVAREQYF. The CDR3 DNA follows: TGTGCCAGCAGTTTACAGGTGGCTCGGGAGCAGTACTTC.

The rearrangement links TRBV5-1 to TRBJ2-3; 12 bases fit TRBD2. Germline V gene sequence: CDR1 SGHRS, CDR2 YFSETQ. V lost 3 bases to trimming and J lost 4 bases; unmatched junction nucleotides: 9. The CDR3 loop spans 17 amino acids. The chain's CDR3 is CASSSSPSGGAADTQYF. CDR3 nucleotide sequence: TGCGCCAGCAGCTCGAGCCCTAGCGGGGGGGCCGCAGATACGCAGTATTTT.

The J gene is TRBJ2-3, the V gene TRBV2; TRBD1 matches 9 bases. V lost 7 bases to trimming and J lost 4 bases; unmatched junction nucleotides: 9. Germline V CDR1 and CDR2: SNHLY, FYNNEI. CDR3 length: 15 amino acids. CDR3: CASNTGTGFPDTQYF. The DNA for the CDR3 is TGTGCCAGCAACACCGGGACAGGGTTTCCAGATACGCAGTATTTT.

V gene TRBV7-9 combines with J gene TRBJ1-2, with D possibly matching TRBD1 (5 bases). V was trimmed by 5 bases and J by 4 bases, leaving 11 bases between them. Per germline, CDR1 SEHNR and CDR2 FQNEAQ (reference sequence). This CDR3 has 13 amino acids. The CDR3 here is CASSPGGAYGYTF. CDR3 nucleotide sequence: TGTGCCAGCAGCCCCGGCGGGGCCTATGGCTACACCTTC.

The chain links TRBV5-1 to TRBJ1-1; TRBD1 matches at 7 bases. CDR3 length: 13 residues. Trimming cost V 4 bases and J 4 bases; bases outside gene matches: 4. Germline V CDR1 and CDR2: SGHRS, YFSETQ. The DNA of the CDR3 is TGCGCCAGCAGCCCAGGGACAGTCACTGAAGCTTTCTTT. It encodes CASSPGTVTEAFF. The variable domain in full, completed from reference TRBV5-1 and TRBJ1-1, reads KAGVTQTPRYLIKTRGQQVTLSCSPISGHRSVSWYQQTPGQGLQFLFEYFSETQRNKGNFPGRFSGRQFSNSRSEMNVSTLELGDSALYLCASSPGTVTEAFFGQGTRLTVV.